The sequence of this T cell receptor (beta chain) was determined in a study of follicular helper T cells after annual influenza vaccination. Worth noting for this clone: Its target is not known.

Indicated time point: 2015-2016 season, pre-vaccination. Non-naive CD4+CXCR5+PD-1+ cTfh were sorted into ICOS+CD38+ and ICOS-CD38- fractions. This table comes from immunoSEQ multiplex PCR, and its TCRdb copy is limited to in-frame clones, with some not included. The data hold about 9,400 clones, with roughly 85% observed a single time. V lost 2 bases and J 0 bases, leaving 8 bases between the germline ends. The CDR3 contains 15 residues. Germline CDR1 is SGHRS and CDR2 is YFSETQ. Findings and limits, study-wide: Most later recoveries of Day 7 ICOS+CD38+ clones were ICOS-CD38- cTfh.

The genes are TRBV5-1 and TRBJ2-2; no reliable D call. This TCR was recovered from an adult who received the influenza vaccine. The starting material was CXCR5+ CD38- circulating T follicular helper cells from blood, obtained on the day of influenza vaccination. Subset meaning: circulating Tfh, non-naive CD4+CXCR5+PD-1+ (ICOS+CD38+ or ICOS-CD38-). This CDR3 reads CASSFRTANTGELFF. For the CDR3, the DNA is TGCGCCAGCAGCTTTAGGACGGCGAACACCGGGGAGCTGTTTTTT. The variable domain in full, completed from reference TRBV5-1 and TRBJ2-2, reads KAGVTQTPRYLIKTRGQQVTLSCSPISGHRSVSWYQQTPGQGLQFLFEYFSETQRNKGNFPGRFSGRQFSNSRSEMNVSTLELGDSALYLCASSFRTANTGELFFGEGSRLTVL.